These T cell receptor beta chains were read from a single sample in a study of shared clonotypes between healthy human individuals. Generated by immunoSEQ multiplex PCR, the TCRdb table keeps only in-frame clones and is missing some. Of millions of clones in the sample, 93% were seen once. The source material was naive CD8+ T cells from PBMCs. The receptors originated from a man aged 18-30 years in good health. Some clones in this sample may be carry-over from other donors' samples. Each CDR3 is given with its conserved first and last residue. A D gene is named only where the DNA matches it firmly. Clone sizes are given selectively: once, few, many, or a class where the clone is expanded.

clone_size,d_call,j_call,v_call,cdr3_nt,cdr3_aa
NA,TRBD2,TRBJ2-2,TRBV6-1,TGTGCCAGCAGTGACGCGGGAGGGGCCGGGGAGCTGTTTTTT,CASSDAGGAGELFF
NA,NA,TRBJ1-5,TRBV6-5,TGTGCCAGCAGTGGCCGAAGAGCTCAGCCCCAGCATTTT,CASSGRRAQPQHF
NA,TRBD1,TRBJ1-3,TRBV7-9,TGTGCCAGCAGCCGTTACAGGGGGCAGGTCGGCACCATATATTTT,CASSRYRGQVGTIYF
NA,TRBD2,TRBJ2-5,TRBV27,TGTGCCAGCAGTCCCCTGCTAGCGGGTAAAGAGACCCAGTACTTC,CASSPLLAGKETQYF
NA,NA,TRBJ1-1,TRBV19,TGTGCCAGTAGTATAGACAGGGAGTCTGAAGCTTTCTTT,CASSIDRESEAFF
NA,TRBD2,TRBJ2-2,TRBV7-3,TGTGCCAGCAGACCCACACTAGCGGGAGATCGGACCGGGGAGCTGTTTTTT,CASRPTLAGDRTGELFF
NA,NA,TRBJ1-1,TRBV5-5,TGTGCCAGCAGCTTGTATTCGACAGGACGATTGGGTTTTCACACTGAAGCTTTCTTT,CASSLYSTGRLGFHTEAFF
NA,NA,TRBJ2-2,TRBV18,TGTGCCAGCTCACCGGCCAGGGCGGAGGGCACCGGGGAGCTGTTTTTT,CASSPARAEGTGELFF
NA,NA,TRBJ2-1,TRBV28,TGTGCCAGCAGTTTACCGGTGACAGTCAATGAGCAGTTCTTC,CASSLPVTVNEQFF
NA,NA,TRBJ1-1,TRBV5-1,TGCGCCAGCAGCTTGTCGACCGGGGGAGTGAACACTGAAGCTTTCTTT,CASSLSTGGVNTEAFF
NA,NA,TRBJ2-1,TRBV27,TGTGCCAGCAGTTTCGGGAGTGAGCAGTTCTTC,CASSFGSEQFF
NA,NA,TRBJ1-2,TRBV14,TGTGCCAGCAGCCAATATCCGGAGGCACCTTATGGCTACACCTTC,CASSQYPEAPYGYTF
NA,TRBD2,TRBJ2-7,TRBV7-6,TGTGCCAGCAGCTTATTATCCAGCGGGAGGGCGATGATCGAGCAGTACTTC,CASSLLSSGRAMIEQYF
NA,TRBD2,TRBJ2-1,TRBV2,TGTGCCAGCAGTCGCGAGGGTTTTACAGCTAGCGGGAGAATAAATGAGCAGTTCTTC,CASSREGFTASGRINEQFF
NA,TRBD2,TRBJ2-1,TRBV7-6,TGTGCCAGCAGCCCACTAGCGGGAGGGCCTTGGAGCTCCTACAATGAGCAGTTCTTC,CASSPLAGGPWSSYNEQFF
NA,TRBD2,TRBJ2-3,TRBV7-2,TGTGCCAGCAGCTTACAGCGGGGGAGCACAGATACGCAGTATTTT,CASSLQRGSTDTQYF
NA,NA,TRBJ2-7,TRBV2,TGTGCCAGCACCGAAGGTCAGGGTTACGAGCAGTACTTC,CASTEGQGYEQYF
NA,TRBD1,TRBJ2-7,TRBV5-1,TGCGCCAGCAGCTTGGAGTACGGGACAGCCTACGAGCAGTACTTC,CASSLEYGTAYEQYF
few,NA,TRBJ1-1,TRBV19,TGTGCCAGTAGTATAGTTGGTTTATCCGGAGCTTTCTTT,CASSIVGLSGAFF
NA,NA,TRBJ2-7,TRBV27,TGTGCCAGCAGTGCCCGGGTAGCTGCCTACGAGCAGTACTTC,CASSARVAAYEQYF
NA,TRBD2,TRBJ2-3,TRBV7-8,TGTGCCAGCAGACTAGCGGGAGGGCCCTCAGATACGCAGTATTTT,CASRLAGGPSDTQYF
NA,TRBD1,TRBJ2-7,TRBV27,TGTGCCAGCAGTTTGGTGGGGACAGGGGCCTACGAGCAGTACTTC,CASSLVGTGAYEQYF
NA,NA,TRBJ2-2,TRBV11-3,TGTGCCAGCAGCTTAGGTGGTTTAGGAGACACCGGGGAGCTGTTTTTT,CASSLGGLGDTGELFF
once,NA,TRBJ2-1,TRBV28,TGTGCCAGCAGTTTATACGGGGTAGAGCAGTTCTTC,CASSLYGVEQFF
few,NA,TRBJ2-7,TRBV6-1,TGTGCCAGCAGTGGACCGGGACACAACTACGAGCAGTACTTC,CASSGPGHNYEQYF
NA,TRBD1,TRBJ1-4,TRBV28,TGTGCCAGCAGTGGGGACAGGGGAACTGAAAAACTGTTTTTT,CASSGDRGTEKLFF
NA,TRBD2,TRBJ2-5,TRBV2,TGTGCCAGCAGTGAAGCTAGCGGGAGCTTCCAAGAGACCCAGTACTTC,CASSEASGSFQETQYF
NA,NA,TRBJ1-1,TRBV15,TGTGCCACCAGCCTAGTTCGGGCCACTGAAGCTTTCTTT,CATSLVRATEAFF
NA,NA,TRBJ2-3,TRBV7-9,TGTGCCAGCAGCTCTCCCAGGGTAGCGAACACAGATACGCAGTATTTT,CASSSPRVANTDTQYF
NA,TRBD2,TRBJ2-7,TRBV27,TGTGCCAGCAGTAAAAAGGCCGGACTAGCGGGAGACTACGAGCAGTACTTC,CASSKKAGLAGDYEQYF
NA,NA,TRBJ1-1,TRBV6-6,TGTGCCAGCAGACCTGACAGCACTGAAGCTTTCTTT,CASRPDSTEAFF
NA,NA,TRBJ1-2,TRBV4-1,TGCGCCAGCAGCCAAGTAGCGGGGGCTAACTATGGCTACACCTTC,CASSQVAGANYGYTF
NA,TRBD2,TRBJ2-5,TRBV19,TGTGCCAGTAGTAATTTTCTAGCGGGAGGGCTTCCTCAAGAGACCCAGTACTTC,CASSNFLAGGLPQETQYF
NA,NA,TRBJ1-4,TRBV27,TGTGCCAGCAGTACGATAGGGGGGGGTGAAACACTGTTTTTT,CASSTIGGGETLFF
NA,TRBD1,TRBJ1-2,TRBV6-1,TGTGCCAGCACCTTAGACAGGGGCCAGAAGAGGGGCTACACCTTC,CASTLDRGQKRGYTF
NA,NA,TRBJ2-1,TRBV29-1,TGCAGCGGAGACGACGTAGAGTACTACAATGAGCAGTTCTTC,CSGDDVEYYNEQFF
NA,NA,TRBJ1-5,TRBV6-4,TGTGCCAGCGTCCGGGGGGACAATCAGCCCCAGCATTTT,CASVRGDNQPQHF
NA,NA,TRBJ2-5,TRBV7-9,TGTGCCAGCAGCTCAAGGCCAGAGGCCCAGTACTTC,CASSSRPEAQYF
NA,NA,TRBJ2-1,TRBV29-1,TGCAGCGTTGAGGGATGGATGGGGGGATCCTACAATGAGCAGTTCTTC,CSVEGWMGGSYNEQFF
NA,TRBD1,TRBJ1-2,TRBV5-4,TGTGCCAGCAGCTTGGACCGGGACAGCCGCCGGGGCTACACCTTC,CASSLDRDSRRGYTF
NA,TRBD2,TRBJ2-1,TRBV6-5,TGTGCCAGCAGTTCTCCGGGGACTAGATATAATGAGCAGTTCTTC,CASSSPGTRYNEQFF
NA,NA,TRBJ2-7,TRBV5-1,TGCGCCAGCAGCTTGGCCGGGGGATCCTACGAGCAGTACTTC,CASSLAGGSYEQYF
NA,NA,TRBJ1-1,TRBV7-2,TGTGCCAGCAGCTTAGATCCGTCGCCCAACACTGAAGCTTTCTTT,CASSLDPSPNTEAFF
NA,NA,TRBJ2-1,TRBV4-1,TGCGCCAGCAGCCGCGGGGGCGGGGGTACAGGGGATGAGCAGTTCTTC,CASSRGGGGTGDEQFF
NA,NA,TRBJ2-7,TRBV28,TGTGCCAGCAGTTTTACCCAGCTAAGCTCCTACGAGCAGTACTTC,CASSFTQLSSYEQYF
NA,NA,TRBJ1-1,TRBV13,TGTGCCAGCAGCCCTTTTCTGGTCAGGAGGCCGAACACTGAAGCTTTCTTT,CASSPFLVRRPNTEAFF
NA,TRBD2,TRBJ2-7,TRBV11-2,TGTGCCAGCAGCTTAGCGACTAGCGGGTTCTACGAGCAGTACTTC,CASSLATSGFYEQYF
NA,NA,TRBJ2-5,TRBV5-6,TGTGCCAGCAGCTTGCCCGGGACAACTCAAGAGACCCAGTACTTC,CASSLPGTTQETQYF
NA,TRBD2,TRBJ2-1,TRBV27,TGTGCCAGCAGTTTCTCTGCGGGAGCGAGGCTAATACAGTTCTTC,CASSFSAGARLIQFF
NA,NA,TRBJ1-5,TRBV10-3,TGTGCCATCAGTGTCACAGGTATAAGTGAGCCCCAGCATTTT,CAISVTGISEPQHF
NA,TRBD2,TRBJ2-1,TRBV19,TGTGCCAGTAGTATTCGAATAGCGGGAGCGGCGTACAATGAGCAGTTCTTC,CASSIRIAGAAYNEQFF
NA,NA,TRBJ2-3,TRBV29-1,TGCAGCGTTGAATCAGGGAAGTTTAGCACAGATACGCAGTATTTT,CSVESGKFSTDTQYF
NA,NA,TRBJ1-1,TRBV6-5,TGTGCCAGCAGTTGGAGCAAGATTACTGAAGCTTTCTTT,CASSWSKITEAFF
once,NA,TRBJ2-6,TRBV27,TGTGCCAGCAACCCGGACGGTCCCGGGGCCAACGTCCTGACTTTC,CASNPDGPGANVLTF
once,NA,TRBJ2-1,TRBV2,TGTGCCAGCAGTGAAACGGGGCCCTACAATGAGCAGTTCTTC,CASSETGPYNEQFF
NA,TRBD2,TRBJ2-1,TRBV5-1,TGCGCCAGCAGCTGGCCGGGACTAGCGGAAGACAATGAGCAGTTCTTC,CASSWPGLAEDNEQFF